This T cell receptor beta chain was sequenced for a study of blood T cell repertoires in COVID-19. Study-level background: Samples taken during acute and convalescent COVID-19 were collected in the United States, Italy and Spain. In each case, the material was cDNA or gDNA derived from T cells, B-cell-depleted T cells, or PBMCs.

The CDR3 has 16 amino acids. V lost 4 bases, J lost 5 bases, and 21 bases lay in between. CDR1 and CDR2 (germline): MNHNS, SASEGT. Study processing details: Estimated nucleated cell counts came from reference gene primer amplification. Profiling relied on immunoSEQ multiplex PCR, and the TCRdb table lists in-frame clones only, not all of them. The V and J calls and clone size come from that table; D and trimming were worked out from the DNA. Altogether a few hundred thousand clones are present, roughly 82% being singletons, with the ten largest covering about 1.6%. This clone showed up many times. The chain links TRBV6-1 to TRBJ2-7, with a weak D call TRBD2 (7 bases). Sequenced material: peripheral blood. This receptor was identified in a woman aged 45-59 years with acute or convalescent COVID-19. The CDR3 is CASSGYLGREGDEQYF. DNA of the CDR3: TGTGCCAGCAGTGGCTACCTTGGCAGGGAGGGGGACGAGCAGTACTTC.